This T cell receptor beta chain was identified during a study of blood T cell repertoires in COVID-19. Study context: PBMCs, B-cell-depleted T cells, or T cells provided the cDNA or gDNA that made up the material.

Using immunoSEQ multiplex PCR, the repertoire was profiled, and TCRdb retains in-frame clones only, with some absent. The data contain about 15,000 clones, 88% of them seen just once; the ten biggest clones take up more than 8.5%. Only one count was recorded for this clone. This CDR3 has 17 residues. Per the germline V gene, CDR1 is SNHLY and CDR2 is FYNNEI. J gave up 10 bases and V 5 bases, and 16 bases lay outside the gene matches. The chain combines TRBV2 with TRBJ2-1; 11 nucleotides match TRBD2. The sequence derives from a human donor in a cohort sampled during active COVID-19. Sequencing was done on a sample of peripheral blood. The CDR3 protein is CASSPGVAGGEGREQFF. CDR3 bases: TGTGCCAGCAGTCCCGGGGTAGCGGGAGGGGAAGGTAGGGAGCAGTTCTTC.